The T cell receptor (beta chain) under discussion was sequenced for a study of CD8 T cells in Susac syndrome (dated by TCRdb to about 2019). Broadly, across the study: Repertoire sequencing was used to test whether CD8+ T cell activation and differentiation in Susac syndrome was antigen driven. Clonality of the CD8+ T cell repertoire was compared between eleven to twelve healthy donors, about 14 Susac syndrome patients and around 15 multiple sclerosis patients.

In the case of this clonotype: The target of this receptor is not known. Base-call qualities are not available, and no considerably larger clone is one nucleotide away.

Peripheral blood CD8+ and CD4+ T cells from healthy donors, Susac syndrome patients and multiple sclerosis patients were profiled using high-throughput TCR beta sequencing. The multiple sclerosis controls were treatment-naive patients whose relapsing-remitting disease, either stable or active, fulfilled the revised McDonald criteria. CD8+ TEMRA cells were enriched by FACS, while bulk CD8+ and CD4+ T cells were purified by magnetic negative isolation. Blood was collected in EDTA tubes and processed within 24 hours, with PBMCs isolated through density gradient centrifugation. PBMCs destined for TCR sequencing were cryopreserved in liquid nitrogen and later thawed in a 37 °C water bath. The sorted or isolated CD4+, CD8+ and CD8+ TEMRA cells reached a purity of at least 90%. RNA was extracted using the RNeasy kit, and roughly 0.5 to 1 ug of the RNA was reverse transcribed with random hexamers. TCR beta CDR3 regions were amplified with the immunoSEQ multiplex PCR assay covering 54 Vbeta and 13 Jbeta segments. To correct PCR amplification bias, a synthetic template baseline was used for both primer optimization and computational correction. Per the source publication's procedure: Reads were annotated to V, D and J genes per IMGT and analyzed with immunoSEQ Analyzer, keeping only productive sequences. To calculate clonality, Shannon entropy was normalized by log2 of the number of productive unique sequences and then subtracted from one. For each patient and control, public and private clones were evaluated among the 100 most prevalent clones. Clones were defined as Susac-specific if absent from the healthy and MS cohorts, from 1052 published viral clones and from other ImmuneACCESS disease sequences. Clones were called with MiXCR by TCRdb after fastp trimmed the public reads at Q25, and only in-frame beta chains were retained. For every CDR3 protein sequence, its rows merge into one entry that carries the most common genes and DNA. Clone size and V and J calls follow TCRdb, not the original study. In this sample the table shows almost 450,000 distinct CDR3 sequences, 85% to 90% of which occur a single time. The ten largest clones take up roughly 0.1% of the sample.

According to the germline V gene, CDR1 reads ENHRY and CDR2 reads SYGVKD. The CDR3 goes from the cysteine to the phenylalanine over 14 residues. The sequence is cut down to CDR3 DNA, 42 bases in frame from base 1. The germline ends are 13 bases apart after V is trimmed by 8 bases and J by 0 bases. What the study reported, not specific to this receptor: The number of individuals in the TCR sequencing and HLA analysis was recognized as being relatively small.

The sequencing input was CD8+ T cells from PBMCs. This sequence uses TRBV10-3 and TRBJ1-1; a tentative D match to TRBD1 spans 5 bases. The source is a human donor with multiple sclerosis. The DNA sequence is as follows: TGTGCCATCTCATCGGGGGAGTTGAACACTGAAGCTTTCTTT. Its translation reads: CAISSGELNTEAFF.